Following are 20 T cell receptor beta chains from one sample sequenced in a study of T-cell reconstitution after alpha-beta-depleted transplantation in children. Preparation of the TCRbeta library used unique molecular identifiers. TCRdb reprocessed the PCR reads via MiXCR and lists one record per CDR3 protein. Among 900,000 or so distinct CDR3 sequences listed, approximately 15% were seen once. The sequenced sample was PBMCs, mostly from graft donor cells, obtained 360 days after TCRalphabeta/CD19-depleted stem cell transplant. The receptors were gathered from a male patient between 5 and 17 years old who had a stem cell transplant for acute lymphoblastic leukemia, so the T cells may come from the graft donor.

This clonotype turned up a few times. J is TRBJ2-6 and V is TRBV5-1; D uncertain. The CDR3 contains 13 residues. V was cut by 7 bases and J by 3 bases, with 8 bases left in between. Germline lookup yields CDR1 SGHRS and CDR2 YFSETQ. The CDR3 coding sequence is TGCGCCAGCGATTACCGTGGGGCCAACGTCCTGACTTTC. Amino acid sequence: CASDYRGANVLTF.

The chain combines TRBV5-1 with TRBJ2-1; TRBD2 matches 9 bases. In germline, CDR1 is SGHRS, CDR2 YFSETQ. The CDR3 contains 14 residues. Unmatched junction bases numbered 6, after V lost 5 bases and J lost 6 bases. Here the CDR3 DNA reads TGCGCCAGCAGGTGGACTAGCGCTGTCAATGAGCAGTTCTTC. Its translation is CASRWTSAVNEQFF.

This chain links TRBV5-1 with TRBJ1-2; D may be TRBD1 (5 bases). The length of the CDR3 is 15 residues. Germline values: CDR1 SGHRS, CDR2 YFSETQ. Trimming took off 0 bases at V and 4 bases at J, with 13 bases between the two ends. CDR3 DNA: TGCGCCAGCAGCTTGGTTTCCGGCGGGGGCTATGGCTACACCTTC. This gives the protein CASSLVSGGGYGYTF.

This clonotype occurred a few times. This chain joins TRBV7-6 and TRBJ1-2; D is perhaps TRBD1 (6 bases). Germline CDR1 is SGHVS and CDR2 is FNYEAQ. V lost 5 bases and J 4 bases, leaving 11 bases between the germline ends. This CDR3 contains 13 residues. The CDR3 DNA reads TGTGCCAGCAGCAAACAGGGTGGCTATGGCTACACCTTC. Translation gives CASSKQGGYGYTF.

This clonotype has more than one count but fewer than ten. This chain connects TRBV2 to TRBJ2-1; the match to TRBD2 covers 12 bases. Trimming took 7 bases from V and 15 from J; bases not matched to a gene: 19. The CDR3 has 16 amino acids. The V gene's germline CDR1 is SNHLY and CDR2 FYNNEI. CDR3 DNA: TGTGCCAGCATCCCCAATCTGCGGCTAGCGGGAGGGGGGCTGTTCTTC. It specifies CASIPNLRLAGGGLFF.

This clonotype was seen only a few times. The CDR3 DNA follows: TGCGCCAGCAGCCAAGATCAAGAAGTGATCAATGAGCAGTTCTTC. It is translated as CASSQDQEVINEQFF. The chain joins TRBV4-1 to TRBJ2-1; D not certain. V shed 0 bases and J shed 6 bases, with 12 bases lying between them. Germline V gives CDR1 MGHRA, CDR2 YSYEKL. The CDR3 has 15 amino acids.

This clonotype showed up just a few times. The chain is built from TRBV7-8 and TRBJ2-3; the D is unclear. Looked up from germline, CDR1 is SGHVS and CDR2 is FQNEAQ. The V gene lost 5 bases and the J gene lost 4 bases, with 10 bases spanning the gap. The CDR3 consists of 13 residues. DNA for the CDR3: TGTGCCAGCAGCCGCGGACCGTCAGATACGCAGTATTTT. Encoded protein: CASSRGPSDTQYF.

There are many counts of this clonotype. The genes are TRBV12-3 or TRBV12-4 and TRBJ2-7; 9 bases are a match to TRBD2. This CDR3 spans 14 amino acids. V shed 2 bases and J 3 bases; nucleotides not matched to a gene: 2. DNA of the CDR3: TGTGCCAGCAGTTTACTGACTAGCGGCTACGAGCAGTACTTC. Protein sequence: CASSLLTSGYEQYF.

The J gene is TRBJ1-1, the V gene TRBV4-2, with D unclear. CDR3 length: 12 amino acids. V lost 4 bases, J lost 7 bases, and 10 bases lay in between. Germline loops: CDR1 LGHNA, CDR2 YNFKEQ. The CDR3, as DNA: TGTGCCAGCAGCCCGATCACAGATGAAGCTTTCTTT. Amino acid sequence: CASSPITDEAFF.

This clonotype was seen a single time. The chain recombines TRBV6-1 with TRBJ2-1; 12 bases are shared with TRBD2. V shed 4 bases, J shed 5 bases, and the junction held 9 bases outside the gene matches. CDR3 length: 17 residues. Germline-derived CDR1 and CDR2 are MNHNS and SASEGT. CDR3 protein: CASSARRTSGEDNEQFF. DNA for the CDR3: TGTGCCAGCAGTGCCCGCCGGACTAGCGGGGAAGACAATGAGCAGTTCTTC.

This chain links TRBV4-2 with TRBJ2-1; TRBD2 matches at 12 bases. Germline V gene data show CDR1 as LGHNA and CDR2 as YNFKEQ. The CDR3 is made up of 18 amino acids. V lost 4 bases, J lost 0 bases, and 7 bases stayed unmatched. The CDR3: CASSPGSTSGSSYNEQFF. CDR3 DNA sequence: TGTGCCAGCAGCCCCGGATCGACTAGCGGGAGCTCCTACAATGAGCAGTTCTTC.

V and J are TRBV20-1 and TRBJ1-2; a possible D gene is TRBD1 (5 bases). CDR3 length equals 11 residues. Germline assignment: CDR1 DFQATT and CDR2 SNEGSKA (reference sequence). V dropped 5 bases and J dropped 7 bases, with 11 bases sitting between them. CDR3 loop: CSAAPTGGYTF. As DNA, the CDR3 is TGCAGTGCTGCCCCTACAGGTGGCTACACCTTC.

V usage is TRBV29-1 and J usage is TRBJ2-7; weak D call: TRBD2 (6 bases). Germline lookup yields CDR1 SQVTM and CDR2 ANQGSEA. The V end was cut by 4 bases, the J end by 3 bases, with 19 bases between. This CDR3 has 15 residues. CDR3 amino acids: CSVARVAGTNYEQYF. CDR3 sequence (DNA): TGCAGCGTTGCAAGAGTGGCGGGGACCAACTACGAGCAGTACTTC.

The sample holds many counts of this clonotype. At one end, the junction sequence differs from germline, possibly due to a read error. The chain employs TRBV5-1 and TRBJ2-7; D may be TRBD1 or TRBD2 (5 bases each). This CDR3 contains 14 residues. Germline-derived CDR1 and CDR2 are SGHRS and YFSETQ. In DNA form, the CDR3 reads TGCGCCAGCAGCTTGGAGGGGAGCTCCGGCCTACTACACTTC. This encodes CASSLEGSSGLLHF.

This chain joins TRBV5-1 and TRBJ2-7; D unclear. CDR1 SGHRS and CDR2 YFSETQ come from the germline V gene. CDR3 length: 14 amino acids. The V end was cut by 1 base, the J end by 3 bases, with 11 bases between. DNA for the CDR3: TGCGCCAGCAGCTTGATCGGAGAAAACTACGAGCAGTACTTC. Protein sequence: CASSLIGENYEQYF.

This clonotype was counted between two and nine times. This CDR3 reads CASSEEPAADNSPLHF. CDR3 nucleotides: TGTGCCAGCAGTGAAGAACCGGCGGCTGATAATTCACCCCTCCACTTT. The J gene is TRBJ1-6, the V gene TRBV25-1; D is ambiguous. Deletions cut 2 bases from V and 5 bases from J, with 13 bases between. The CDR3 length is 16 residues. Germline CDR1 is MGHDK and CDR2 is SYGVNS.

This clonotype was counted at least ten times. The rearrangement links TRBV28 to TRBJ2-7, with 12 positions matching TRBD2. In germline, CDR1 is MDHEN, CDR2 SYDVKM. The CDR3 is 14 residues long. Germline trimming cut 11 bases from V and 5 bases from J; bases unmatched to any gene: 10. CDR3 amino acids: CASGLLAGGHEQYF. The CDR3 DNA reads TGTGCCTCGGGCCTCCTAGCGGGAGGGCACGAGCAGTACTTC.

This clonotype came up a few times. This chain uses TRBV21-1 with TRBJ1-2; the listed D gene, TRBD1, was not tested against the DNA. TRBV21-1 is tagged as a pseudogene. This CDR3 spans 14 amino acids. CDR3 loop: CASTIQGELHGYTF. The CDR3 DNA reads as TGTGCCAGCACGATACAGGGAGAGTTACATGGCTACACCTTC.

In this sample, this clonotype turned up a few times. Its ends do not fully match the called genes, so a read error is possible. The chain recombines TRBV2 with TRBJ2-7, with TRBD2 identical over 15 bases. CDR3 length equals 16 residues. Germline lookup yields CDR1 SNHLY and CDR2 FYNNEI. This chain's CDR3 is CASRGKGLAGGVEQYF. The CDR3 nucleotides read TGTGCCAGCAGAGGGAAGGGACTAGCGGGAGGTGTGGAGCAGTATTTC.

V gene TRBV9 combines with J gene TRBJ2-3; 10 nucleotides align to TRBD1. The germline gives CDR1 SGDLS, CDR2 YYNGEE. The CDR3 is made up of 15 amino acids. V was clipped by 1 base and J by 5 bases; unmatched bases: 4. The CDR3: CASSVFGQGEDTQYF. The DNA of the CDR3 is TGTGCCAGCAGCGTATTTGGACAGGGGGAAGATACGCAGTATTTT.